Following are 30 T cell receptor beta chains from one sample sequenced in a study of Graves' ophthalmopathy and Graves' hyperthyroidism. Beta-chain TCR CDR3 regions were amplified from RNA transcripts. Following a first-round RT-PCR that used HTBI primers, a second-round multiplex PCR was carried out. MiXCR was run by TCRdb on the multiplex PCR reads, yielding one entry per CDR3 protein. The repertoire holds a few hundred thousand distinct CDR3 sequences, with about 15% as singletons. Sequencing used peripheral blood. These receptors were taken from an adult woman with stable Graves' hyperthyroidism.

This clonotype was recorded many times. The J gene is TRBJ1-2, the V gene TRBV6-1, with 9 bases lining up with TRBD1. The J segment lost 8 bases and the V segment lost 4 bases, leaving 5 bases of the junction unmatched. CDR1 is MNHNS, CDR2 SASEGT, per germline. The CDR3 has 13 residues. The CDR3 nucleotides are TGTGCCAGCAGTGCCGGGACAGGGTGGGGCTACACCTTC. Amino acid sequence: CASSAGTGWGYTF.

Many counts were recorded for this clonotype. The chain has TRBV9 and TRBJ1-5; D not certain. The germline V gene encodes CDR1 SGDLS and CDR2 YYNGEE. Trimming cost V 3 bases and J 5 bases, with 9 bases left between them. There are 13 residues in the CDR3. CDR3 bases: TGTGCCAGCAGCGCAAGACCAGATCAGCCCCAGCATTTT. Protein product: CASSARPDQPQHF.

This clonotype has only a few counts. The CDR3 is CASSPPPRGSGSYEQYF. CDR3 DNA sequence: TGCGCCAGCAGCCCACCACCTAGGGGGAGCGGCTCCTACGAGCAGTACTTC. This chain joins TRBV5-1 and TRBJ2-7; D possibly corresponds to TRBD1 (6 bases). V was pared by 4 bases and J by 0 bases, with 20 bases between. The CDR3 runs 17 residues. Germline lookup yields CDR1 SGHRS and CDR2 YFSETQ.

J is TRBJ2-5 and V is TRBV7-2; 11 positions match TRBD2. Germline V gene lookup returns CDR1 SGHTA and CDR2 FQGNSA. Losses at the gene ends were 4 bases for V and 10 bases for J; bases not matched to a gene: 14. There are 16 residues in the CDR3. The CDR3 sequence: CASSSLTSGMGGGQYF. In DNA, the CDR3 is TGTGCCAGCAGCTCCCTGACTAGCGGGATGGGGGGTGGCCAGTACTTC. Looking up the rest from reference TRBV7-2 and TRBJ2-5 gives the full variable domain: GAGVSQSPSNKVTEKGKDVELRCDPISGHTALYWYRQSLGQGLEFLIYFQGNSAPDKSGLPSDRFSAERTGGSVSTLTIQRTQQEDSAVYLCASSSLTSGMGGGQYFGPGTRLLVL.

This clonotype has at least ten counts. The chain combines TRBV9 with TRBJ2-7; D is ambiguous. The ends were cut back, 0 bases at V and 5 bases at J, with 12 bases in the middle. From germline, CDR1 is SGDLS and CDR2 YYNGEE. This CDR3 contains 14 residues. The CDR3 is CASSVEGRVDEQYF. CDR3 in DNA: TGTGCCAGCAGCGTAGAAGGTAGGGTCGACGAGCAGTACTTC.

The V call is TRBV19, the J call TRBJ2-5, with D unresolved. CDR1 LNHDA and CDR2 SQIVND come from the germline V gene (reference sequence). CDR3 length equals 12 residues. V lost 1 base and J lost 3, with 3 bases in between. The CDR3 DNA reads as TGTGCCAGTAGTATAGCCGAAGAGACCCAGTACTTC. Translation gives CASSIAEETQYF.

This chain uses TRBV9 with TRBJ1-2; 7 nucleotides align to TRBD1. The CDR3 has 14 residues. Per germline, CDR1 SGDLS and CDR2 YYNGEE. The trim removed 0 bases at V and 8 bases at J, leaving 7 bases unmatched. The DNA of the CDR3 is TGTGCCAGCAGCGTAGCAAGGACAGGAATCGGCTACACCTTC. It is translated as CASSVARTGIGYTF.

A word on this clonotype: With a much larger clone just one base away, this may be a read error. The chain combines TRBV28 with TRBJ2-2, with TRBD1 matching over 9 bases. The germline gives CDR1 MDHEN, CDR2 SYDVKM. This CDR3 has 14 amino acids. CDR3 in amino acids: CASSGTGSTGELCF. CDR3 nucleotides: TGTGCCAGCTCCGGGACAGGGAGCACCGGGGAGCTGTGTTTT.

This clonotype showed up many times. V and J are TRBV20-1 and TRBJ1-2; D is perhaps TRBD1 (5 bases). CDR3 length equals 12 residues. Germline assignment: CDR1 DFQATT and CDR2 SNEGSKA (reference sequence). V lost 3 bases, J lost 6 bases, and 11 bases lay in between. In nucleotides, the CDR3 is TGCAGTGCTAGGGGGCAGATTGATGGCTACACCTTC. This gives the protein CSARGQIDGYTF.

This clonotype was seen ten or more times. The chain's CDR3 is CASSPHGQGAGTEAFF. DNA for the CDR3: TGTGCCAGCAGTCCCCACGGACAGGGGGCAGGCACTGAAGCTTTCTTT. V gene TRBV12-3 or TRBV12-4 combines with J gene TRBJ1-1; TRBD1 matches at 11 bases. Germline trimming cut 5 bases from V and 4 bases from J; bases unmatched to any gene: 9. The CDR3 covers 16 residues.

There are many counts of this clonotype. The chain is built from TRBV28 and TRBJ2-7; 7 nucleotides line up with TRBD1. Trimming at V came to 8 bases and at J to 5 bases, leaving 15 bases not matched to a gene. Germline V CDR1 and CDR2: MDHEN, SYDVKM. CDR3 length: 15 residues. The CDR3: CASAPHRGLIHEQYF. The CDR3 DNA sequence: TGTGCCAGCGCCCCCCACAGGGGCCTCATCCACGAGCAGTACTTC.

This clonotype appeared many times. The genes are TRBV15 and TRBJ2-7, with D possibly called TRBD1 or TRBD2 (5 bases each). The V gene's germline CDR1 is LNHNV and CDR2 YYDKDF (reference sequence). V was shortened by 1 base and J by 0 bases, with 13 bases between the two germline ends. The CDR3 runs 16 residues. The CDR3 DNA is TGTGCCACCAGCAGAGTGGGGGTCGGGCGCTCCTACGAGCAGTACTTC. Its translation: CATSRVGVGRSYEQYF.

This clonotype was seen ten or more times. CDR3 in amino acids: CASSRVGDSPLHF. Written as DNA, the CDR3 is TGCGCCAGCAGCCGTGTAGGGGATTCACCCCTCCACTTT. V and J are TRBV5-1 and TRBJ1-6; perhaps TRBD1 as D (5 bases). V lost 4 bases and J lost 8, with 10 bases in between. The germline gives CDR1 SGHRS, CDR2 YFSETQ. The CDR3 is 13 residues long.

This clonotype was seen many times. The chain carries TRBV7-2 and TRBJ1-1; no clear D gene. V lost 5 bases and J lost 1, with 14 bases in between. The CDR3 sequence is 15 residues long. The germline V gene has CDR1 SGHTA and CDR2 FQGNSA. The CDR3 is CASSPPRGGNTEAFF. The CDR3 DNA follows: TGTGCCAGCAGCCCTCCCCGGGGTGGGAACACTGAAGCTTTCTTT.

This clonotype has ten or more counts. The chain uses TRBV29-1 and TRBJ1-2, with TRBD1 as a possible D gene (6 bases). Trimming pared 0 bases from V and 4 bases from J, leaving 21 bases between. The CDR3 runs to 17 residues. Per the germline V gene, CDR1 is SQVTM and CDR2 is ANQGSEA. As DNA, the CDR3 is TGCAGCGTTGAAGATCCGTGGTCCATTACAGGGCTCTATGGCTACACCTTC. Residues: CSVEDPWSITGLYGYTF.

This clonotype showed up many times. The chain couples TRBV15 to TRBJ1-1; a weak D match, TRBD1 (6 bases). This CDR3 is built from 14 residues. V shed 2 bases and J shed 8 bases, with 15 bases lying between them. Germline CDR1 is LNHNV and CDR2 is YYDKDF (reference sequence). The DNA for the CDR3 is TGTGCCACCAGCAGACCAGGGGTTAATACCGAAGCTTTCTTT. It codes for CATSRPGVNTEAFF.

There are many counts of this clonotype. The CDR3 DNA is TGTGCCAGCAGCCCCCCGACAGGCACCTCTGGGGCCAACGTCCTGACTTTC. As protein: CASSPPTGTSGANVLTF. The V gene is TRBV11-1, the J gene TRBJ2-6; D perhaps matches TRBD1 (6 bases). The length of the CDR3 is 17 residues. The ends were cut back, 5 bases at V and 0 bases at J, with 14 bases in the middle. Looked up from germline, CDR1 is SGHAT and CDR2 is FQDESV (reference sequence).

Ten or more counts support this clonotype. The rearrangement joins TRBV30 to TRBJ1-2; TRBD1 aligns across 10 bases. Germline V gene lookup returns CDR1 GTSNPN and CDR2 SVGIG (reference sequence). This CDR3 has 15 amino acids. Trimming took 1 base from V and 0 from J; bases not matched to a gene: 2. This CDR3 is CAWSGTGGANYGYTF. The CDR3 nucleotides read TGTGCCTGGAGTGGGACAGGGGGAGCTAACTATGGCTACACCTTC.

This rearrangement joins TRBV6-1 to TRBJ1-2; the D is unclear. V was clipped by 0 bases and J by 8 bases, with 7 bases between them. The CDR3 is 12 residues long. Germline values: CDR1 MNHNS, CDR2 SASEGT. CDR3 coding DNA: TGTGCCAGCAGTGAAGCGCTAGGGGGCTACACCTTC. Translating gives CASSEALGGYTF.

The sample holds many counts of this clonotype. The V gene is TRBV15, the J gene TRBJ2-7; 8 positions agree with TRBD1. CDR1 is LNHNV and CDR2 is YYDKDF in the germline V gene (reference sequence). The V and J ends lost 4 bases and 3 bases, in that order; junction bases with no gene match: 8. The CDR3 spans 15 residues. The CDR3 DNA follows: TGTGCCACCAGCACACCACAGGGGGTTAACTACGAGCAGTACTTC. Translated, it gives CATSTPQGVNYEQYF.

This clonotype was detected ten times or more. The chain has TRBV20-1 and TRBJ2-5; possible D gene TRBD1, 6 bases. Germline V gives CDR1 DFQATT, CDR2 SNEGSKA (reference sequence). There are 16 residues in the CDR3. V was cut by 1 base and J by 5 bases, with 20 bases left in between. CDR3 protein: CSARGQGTLRGETQYF. The CDR3 region has the DNA TGCAGTGCTAGAGGCCAAGGGACACTCCGAGGGGAGACCCAGTACTTC.

This clonotype showed up just a few times. A clone one base away is much larger, so this may be a read error. CDR3 coding DNA: TGTGCCTGGATCATACTAGCGGGGAACCAAGAGACCAAGTACTTC. This sequence encodes CAWIILAGNQETKYF. The chain recombines TRBV30 with TRBJ2-5, with 10 bases fitting TRBD2. This CDR3 has 15 amino acids. The V gene's germline CDR1 is GTSNPN and CDR2 SVGIG (reference sequence).

There are many counts of this clonotype. The chain joins TRBV29-1 to TRBJ2-5; D is undetermined. The germline CDR1 and CDR2 sequences are SQVTM and ANQGSEA. The V and J ends lost 5 bases and 2 bases respectively, with 9 bases between them. The CDR3 has 12 amino acids. The CDR3 bases are TGCAGCGTTCTCAGTGATCAAGAGACCCAGTACTTC. As protein: CSVLSDQETQYF.

This clonotype showed up many times. J is TRBJ2-7 and V is TRBV28, with D unresolved. Germline V CDR1 and CDR2: MDHEN, SYDVKM. The V gene lost 3 bases and the J gene lost 2 bases, with 8 bases spanning the gap. The CDR3 spans 13 residues. Written as DNA, the CDR3 is TGTGCCAGCAGTTTTAGGGTTACCTACGAGCAGTACTTC. It yields the protein CASSFRVTYEQYF.

This clonotype was seen many times. J is TRBJ2-7 and V is TRBV7-9; D ambiguous. Looked up from germline, CDR1 is SEHNR and CDR2 is FQNEAQ (reference sequence). The CDR3 spans 15 residues. Trimming removed 0 bases at V and 4 bases at J, with 13 bases between. The CDR3 DNA follows: TGTGCCAGCAGCTTAGCAGGGCCGTCGGCTTACGAGCAGTACTTC. This translates into CASSLAGPSAYEQYF.

This clonotype was seen at least ten times. The CDR3 protein is CASRITGTGGDEQYF. CDR3 nucleotides: TGTGCCAGCAGGATAACCGGGACAGGGGGCGACGAGCAGTACTTC. The J gene is TRBJ2-7, the V gene TRBV12-3 or TRBV12-4; 12 nucleotides agree with TRBD1. The V segment lost 6 bases and the J segment 5 bases; nucleotides outside the gene matches: 8. CDR3 length: 15 amino acids.

Ten or more counts support this clonotype. One base away lies a much larger clone, so this may be a sequencing read error. The CDR3 is CASSGQGYGYTF. The CDR3 bases are TGTGCCAGCAGTGGACAGGGGTATGGCTACACCTTC. This chain connects TRBV2 to TRBJ1-2; 8 bases match TRBD1. Germline V lookup: CDR1 SNHLY, CDR2 FYNNEI. The CDR3 loop spans 12 amino acids. V lost 4 bases, J lost 5 bases, and 0 bases stayed unmatched. Looking up the rest from reference TRBV2 and TRBJ1-2 gives the full variable domain: EPEVTQTPSHQVTQMGQEVILRCVPISNHLYFYWYRQILGQKVEFLVSFYNNEISEKSEIFDDQFSVERPDGSNFTLKIRSTKLEDSAMYFCASSGQGYGYTFGSGTRLTVV.

This clonotype showed up many times. The chain joins TRBV27 to TRBJ2-7; no reliable D call. CDR1 and CDR2 (germline): MNHEY, SMNVEV (reference sequence). This CDR3 has 16 amino acids. The germline V and J ends were trimmed by 6 bases and 0 bases, with 18 bases remaining between them. The CDR3 is CASSSSEADFSYEQYF. CDR3 sequence (DNA): TGTGCCAGCAGCTCTTCCGAGGCGGATTTCTCCTACGAGCAGTACTTC.

This clonotype came up many times. DNA for the CDR3: TGTGCCAGCACCAGAGTAGGGACAGACTTCCAAGAGACCCAGTACTTC. Protein sequence: CASTRVGTDFQETQYF. The rearrangement joins TRBV2 to TRBJ2-5; 7 bases align to TRBD1. The CDR3 runs to 16 residues. The junction had 12 bases not matched to a gene; V was cut back by 7 bases and J by 1 base. From germline, CDR1 is SNHLY and CDR2 FYNNEI.

The chain combines TRBV7-2 with TRBJ2-1; 9 nucleotides match TRBD2. This CDR3 comprises 15 residues. CDR1 and CDR2 (germline): SGHTA, FQGNSA. The J segment lost 5 bases and the V segment lost 5 bases, leaving 7 bases of the junction unmatched. In nucleotides, the CDR3 is TGTGCCAGCAGCGTCGGGACTAGCAGAAACAATGAGCAGTTCTTC. Amino acid sequence: CASSVGTSRNNEQFF.